The T cell receptor (beta chain) under discussion was sequenced for a study of response to subunit inactivated influenza vaccine. This clonotype has more than one count but fewer than ten. Its antigen is not known. TCRdb processed the RT-PCR reads anew with MiXCR; each CDR3 protein has one entry. The repertoire holds some 500,000 distinct CDR3 sequences, approximately 12% seen once, with approximately 14% in the top ten. Study findings and constraints: Seasonal influenza vaccination, on each occasion, was suggested by the authors to recruit few new T cells.

The ends were cut back, 7 bases at V and 4 bases at J, with 16 bases in the middle. This CDR3 has 14 amino acids. Germline CDR1 SGHTA, CDR2 FQGNSA. The chain is built from TRBV7-2 and TRBJ1-2, with no clear D. The sample here was PBMCs from blood, taken 35 to 45 days after vaccination. The source is a man between 45 and 60 years old who received an inactivated influenza vaccine. The CDR3 region is CASTSDPSIYGYTF. CDR3 bases: TGTGCCAGCACCTCGGACCCCTCCATCTATGGCTACACCTTC.